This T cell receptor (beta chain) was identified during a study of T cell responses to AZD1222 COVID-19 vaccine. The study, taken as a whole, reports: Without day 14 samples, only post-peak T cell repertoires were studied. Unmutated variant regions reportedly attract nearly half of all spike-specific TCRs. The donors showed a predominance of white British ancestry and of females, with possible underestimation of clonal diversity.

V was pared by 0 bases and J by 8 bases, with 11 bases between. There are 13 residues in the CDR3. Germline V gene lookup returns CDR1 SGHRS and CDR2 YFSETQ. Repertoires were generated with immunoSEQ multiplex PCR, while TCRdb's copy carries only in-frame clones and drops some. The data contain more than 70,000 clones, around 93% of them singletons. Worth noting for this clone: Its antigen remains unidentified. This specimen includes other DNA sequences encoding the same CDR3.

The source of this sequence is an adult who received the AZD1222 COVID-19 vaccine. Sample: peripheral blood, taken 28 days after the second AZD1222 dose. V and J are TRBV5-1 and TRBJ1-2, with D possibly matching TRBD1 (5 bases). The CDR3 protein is CASSLGQGNGYTF. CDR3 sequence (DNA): TGCGCCAGCAGCTTGGGTCAGGGCAACGGCTACACCTTC.